The sequence of this TCR beta chain was determined in a study of T-cell memory formation after mild COVID-19. General observations from the study: Mainly in CM and EM were contracting CD4+ clones; CD8+ were in EMRA.

TCRdb fed the 5' RACE reads into MiXCR, producing one record per CDR3 protein. Of hundreds of thousands of distinct CDR3 sequences in the sample, about 20% were seen once. The V and J ends lost 2 bases and 7 bases respectively, with 17 bases between them. This CDR3 is built from 15 residues. CDR1 SGHTA and CDR2 FQGNSA come from the germline V gene. Comment on this clonotype: Its matching antigen is unknown.

This TCR derives from an adult woman who had mild COVID-19 (a few samples of this study predate the infection). Cell type and time point are not known. The chain couples TRBV7-2 to TRBJ1-1; D not resolved. Sequenced: PBMCs or a T cell subset sorted from them (not recorded which). Here the CDR3 DNA reads TGTGCCAGCAGCTTAAAGGATCGGAGTGGAGGTGAAGCTTTCTTT. Translated, it gives CASSLKDRSGGEAFF.